A single sample is the source of the 31 T cell receptor beta chains below, sequenced in a study of CD8 T cells in Susac syndrome. The authors reverse transcribed about 0.5 to 1 ug RNA with random hexamers. TCRdb passed the immunoSEQ multiplex PCR reads through MiXCR, listing each CDR3 protein once. The table has about 120,000 distinct CDR3 sequences, roughly 93% seen once. Sequencing used CD4+ T cells from PBMCs. All receptors derive from a human donor with multiple sclerosis.

The rearrangement links TRBV7-9 to TRBJ2-3, with TRBD1 matching over 9 bases. CDR3 size: 17 residues. V was clipped by 5 bases and J by 0 bases; unmatched bases: 9. From germline, CDR1 is SEHNR and CDR2 FQNEAQ (reference sequence). CDR3 sequence (DNA): TGTGCCAGCAGCCGAACTGGACAGGGGACTAGCACAGATACGCAGTATTTT. This gives the protein CASSRTGQGTSTDTQYF.

The chain has TRBV9 and TRBJ1-2, with D possibly matching TRBD1 (5 bases). Trimming removed 2 bases at V and 8 bases at J, with 19 bases between. Germline lookup yields CDR1 SGDLS and CDR2 YYNGEE. The CDR3 has 15 amino acids. The CDR3 loop reads CASSVGPGTGFGYTF. The CDR3, as DNA: TGTGCCAGCAGCGTTGGGCCAGGGACGGGATTCGGCTACACCTTC.

This chain uses TRBV28 with TRBJ2-5; 7 bases align to TRBD1. This CDR3 contains 15 residues. In germline, CDR1 is MDHEN, CDR2 SYDVKM. V shed 7 bases and J 5 bases; nucleotides not matched to a gene: 13. CDR3: CASTRYRGLRETQYF. The DNA of the CDR3 is TGTGCCAGCACAAGGTACAGGGGATTAAGGGAGACCCAGTACTTC.

The V and J genes are TRBV6-6 and TRBJ2-7; D is perhaps TRBD1 or TRBD2 (5 bases each). The CDR3 loop spans 14 amino acids. Trimming removed 8 bases at V and 2 bases at J, with 16 bases between. Germline V lookup: CDR1 MNHNY, CDR2 SVGAGI (reference sequence). The CDR3 reads CASCFWDGPYEQYF. Written as DNA, the CDR3 is TGTGCCAGCTGCTTTTGGGACGGACCCTACGAGCAGTACTTC.

CDR3 in amino acids: CSARRGQLNQPQHF. The CDR3, as DNA: TGCAGTGCTAGGCGCGGACAGTTGAATCAGCCCCAGCATTTT. The rearrangement joins TRBV20-1 to TRBJ1-5; D possibly corresponds to TRBD1 (6 bases). The CDR3 contains 14 residues. Germline loops: CDR1 DFQATT, CDR2 SNEGSKA (reference sequence). Trimming stripped 3 bases from V and 4 bases from J, with 13 bases between.

The J gene is TRBJ2-7, the V gene TRBV11-2; perhaps D is TRBD1 or TRBD2 (5 bases each). Looked up from germline, CDR1 is SGHAT and CDR2 is FQNNGV. The CDR3 length is 14 residues. The ends were cut back, 2 bases at V and 2 bases at J, with 10 bases in the middle. As DNA, the CDR3 is TGTGCCAGCAGCTTACGCAGGGACGCCTACGAGCAGTACTTC. As protein: CASSLRRDAYEQYF.

This chain links TRBV5-1 with TRBJ1-5; TRBD1 agrees at 7 bases. Germline V gene sequence: CDR1 SGHRS, CDR2 YFSETQ. The CDR3 covers 15 residues. J gave up 0 bases and V 4 bases, and 4 bases lay outside the gene matches. The CDR3 loop is CASSLTGDSNQPQHF. The CDR3, as DNA: TGCGCCAGCAGCCTAACAGGGGATAGCAATCAGCCCCAGCATTTT.

J is TRBJ1-2 and V is TRBV5-1; a possible D gene is TRBD1 (5 bases). V was trimmed by 6 bases and J by 0 bases, leaving 12 bases between them. The CDR3 has 14 amino acids. The germline gives CDR1 SGHRS, CDR2 YFSETQ. The CDR3 DNA sequence: TGCGCCAGCAAATCTCAGGGCACTAACTATGGCTACACCTTC. Its protein is CASKSQGTNYGYTF.

The chain's CDR3 is CASRPTGFQETQYF. DNA for the CDR3: TGCGCCAGCAGACCGACAGGTTTCCAAGAGACCCAGTACTTC. V usage is TRBV5-1 and J usage is TRBJ2-5; D may be TRBD1 (6 bases). With 5 bases removed from V and 1 base from J, the gap between germline ends came to 12 bases. The CDR3 covers 14 residues. Germline V gene lookup returns CDR1 SGHRS and CDR2 YFSETQ.

The rearrangement uses TRBV5-1 and TRBJ1-2, with D possibly TRBD1 on 6 matching bases. V was clipped by 4 bases and J by 6 bases, with 13 bases between them. The CDR3 sequence is 13 residues long. The germline gives CDR1 SGHRS, CDR2 YFSETQ. CDR3 sequence: CASSPFRGNGYTF. In nucleotides, the CDR3 is TGCGCCAGCAGCCCGTTCAGGGGTAATGGCTACACCTTC. Complete variable domain (other parts from reference TRBV5-1 and TRBJ1-2): KAGVTQTPRYLIKTRGQQVTLSCSPISGHRSVSWYQQTPGQGLQFLFEYFSETQRNKGNFPGRFSGRQFSNSRSEMNVSTLELGDSALYLCASSPFRGNGYTFGSGTRLTVV.

The chain joins TRBV12-3 or TRBV12-4 to TRBJ1-1; possibly TRBD1 for D (5 bases). The CDR3 sequence is 15 residues long. V dropped 0 bases and J dropped 4 bases, with 12 bases sitting between them. As DNA, the CDR3 is TGTGCCAGCAGTTTAGCGCTCCCGGGACCCACTGAAGCTTTCTTT. It translates to CASSLALPGPTEAFF.

In its sample, this clonotype was seen once. This chain joins TRBV29-1 and TRBJ1-1, with D perhaps matching TRBD1 (5 bases). V dropped 1 base and J dropped 5 bases, with 14 bases sitting between them. The CDR3 has 14 amino acids. The germline V gene has CDR1 SQVTM and CDR2 ANQGSEA. CDR3 amino acids: CSVEGGASNTEAFF. Here the CDR3 DNA reads TGCAGCGTTGAAGGAGGGGCGAGTAATACTGAAGCTTTCTTT.

This chain links TRBV6-1 with TRBJ1-2, with TRBD1 matching 7 bases. V was clipped by 6 bases and J by 2 bases; unmatched bases: 3. The CDR3 spans 13 residues. Germline values: CDR1 MNHNS, CDR2 SASEGT. The chain's CDR3 is CASRGDRNYGYTF. The CDR3 DNA is TGTGCCAGCAGGGGGGACAGAAACTATGGCTACACCTTC.

The rearrangement joins TRBV7-2 to TRBJ2-1; 7 bases are a match to TRBD2. Germline assignment: CDR1 SGHTA and CDR2 FQGNSA. Unmatched junction bases numbered 1, after V lost 1 base and J lost 1 base. The length of the CDR3 is 15 residues. Here the CDR3 reads CASSLGGGSYNEQFF. CDR3 DNA: TGTGCCAGCAGCTTAGGCGGGGGATCCTACAATGAGCAGTTCTTC.

The V and J genes are TRBV4-1 and TRBJ1-2; TRBD1 aligns across 8 bases. The junction had 24 bases not matched to a gene; V was cut back by 1 base and J by 8 bases. Germline V gives CDR1 MGHRA, CDR2 YSYEKL. The CDR3 extends over 20 amino acids. The CDR3 DNA sequence: TGCGCCAGCAGCCAAGGCCCCCTTGGACAGGGAACCATGGCTACTTGGGGCTACACCTTC. As protein: CASSQGPLGQGTMATWGYTF.

The V call is TRBV19, the J call TRBJ1-4; a weak D match, TRBD1 (6 bases). Germline V lookup: CDR1 LNHDA, CDR2 SQIVND (reference sequence). The V gene lost 7 bases and the J gene lost 7 bases, with 16 bases spanning the gap. The CDR3 totals 14 residues. The CDR3 DNA follows: TGTGCCAGTACATGGGGGCCCTCTGGTGAAAAACTGTTTTTT. It encodes CASTWGPSGEKLFF.

This chain links TRBV12-3 or TRBV12-4 with TRBJ1-5, with D tentatively TRBD1 (6 bases). V was shortened by 5 bases and J by 5 bases, with 16 bases between the two germline ends. The CDR3 is 15 amino acids. DNA of the CDR3: TGTGCCAGCAGTCCCAGGACAGATCCTTATCAGCCCCAGCATTTT. It is translated as CASSPRTDPYQPQHF.

The chain links TRBV19 to TRBJ2-2, with D tentatively TRBD2 (6 bases). CDR3 length equals 17 residues. Germline V lookup: CDR1 LNHDA, CDR2 SQIVND (reference sequence). V was cut by 6 bases and J by 6 bases, with 23 bases left in between. CDR3 in amino acids: CASSTSGTQGLAGELFF. Here the CDR3 DNA reads TGTGCCAGTAGCACCTCCGGGACTCAGGGATTGGCCGGGGAGCTGTTTTTT.

A few counts support this clonotype. Mismatch with germline at one junction end may stem from a read error. The CDR3 sequence: CATSRDHSGNTIYF. The CDR3 nucleotides read TGTGCCACCAGCAGAGACCATTCTGGAAACACTATATATTTT. The chain couples TRBV15 to TRBJ1-3; no firm D call. The CDR3 spans 14 residues. CDR1 and CDR2 (germline): LNHNV, YYDKDF (reference sequence). The full variable domain, completed using reference TRBV15 and TRBJ1-3, is DAMVIQNPRYQVTQFGKPVTLSCSQTLNHNVMYWYQQKSSQAPKLLFHYYDKDFNNEADTPDNFQSRRPNTSFCFLDIRSPGLGDTAMYLCATSRDHSGNTIYFGEGSWLTVV.

The chain has TRBV27 and TRBJ1-2; TRBD1 is a possible D gene (5 bases). CDR1 is MNHEY and CDR2 is SMNVEV in the germline V gene (reference sequence). V was trimmed by 5 bases and J by 2 bases, leaving 12 bases between them. The CDR3 is 14 amino acids. The CDR3, as DNA: TGTGCCAGCAGTCCCGAGGGGACCAACTATGGCTACACCTTC. Translating it yields CASSPEGTNYGYTF.

This chain connects TRBV5-1 to TRBJ2-2; tentative D call: TRBD1 (6 bases). Trimming removed 0 bases from V and 0 bases from J, with 9 bases in between. This CDR3 is built from 16 residues. Germline CDR1 reads SGHRS; CDR2 reads YFSETQ. The CDR3 bases are TGCGCCAGCAGCTTGGAGGGACACTCGAACACCGGGGAGCTGTTTTTT. It is translated as CASSLEGHSNTGELFF.

The chain has TRBV3-1 and TRBJ2-1; TRBD2 might be the D (6 bases). Per germline, CDR1 LGHDT and CDR2 YNNKEL (reference sequence). Between the trimmed V and J ends, which lost 4 bases and 4 bases, there was a span of 23 bases. The CDR3 is made up of 18 amino acids. CDR3 region: CASSLVGGSAGTYNEQFF. CDR3 sequence (DNA): TGTGCCAGCAGCCTCGTCGGGGGTTCAGCGGGTACATACAATGAGCAGTTCTTC.

This chain joins TRBV5-1 and TRBJ2-7; D may match TRBD1 or TRBD2 (7 bases each). Trimming removed 0 bases at V and 4 bases at J, with 14 bases between. There are 15 residues in the CDR3. The germline CDR1 and CDR2 sequences are SGHRS and YFSETQ. The CDR3 DNA reads TGCGCCAGCAGCTTGGAGTCAGGGGGGGTGTACGAGCAGTACTTC. Translating it yields CASSLESGGVYEQYF.

This clonotype has just one count. The rearrangement links TRBV7-7 to TRBJ2-3; D uncertain. The CDR3 consists of 14 residues. Germline CDR1 and CDR2: SSHAT and FNYEAQ (reference sequence). V was pared by 0 bases and J by 3 bases, with 7 bases between. The CDR3 DNA is TGTGCCAGCAGCTTAGCGCCAAAGACAGATACGCAGTATTTT. Translation: CASSLAPKTDTQYF.

This clonotype was counted once. The chain joins TRBV6-1 to TRBJ1-6; maybe TRBD1 (5 bases). The CDR3 is made up of 16 amino acids. Trimming stripped 6 bases from V and 7 bases from J, with 19 bases between. Looked up from germline, CDR1 is MNHNS and CDR2 is SASEGT. The CDR3, as DNA: TGTGCCAGCAGCCTTAACCCGACAGCGGACAATTCACCCCTCCACTTT. Translation gives CASSLNPTADNSPLHF.

The J gene is TRBJ1-5, the V gene TRBV19; perhaps TRBD1 as D (5 bases). The ends were cut back, 5 bases at V and 3 bases at J, with 20 bases in the middle. Germline CDR1 is LNHDA and CDR2 is SQIVND (reference sequence). The CDR3 has 17 residues. The CDR3 nucleotides are TGTGCCAGTAGTCCCCGACAGCGACTTGAACTCAATCAGCCCCAGCATTTT. It yields the protein CASSPRQRLELNQPQHF.

This chain connects TRBV5-1 to TRBJ2-3; D is perhaps TRBD2 (7 bases). V was clipped by 3 bases and J by 6 bases, with 11 bases between them. The CDR3 spans 13 residues. Germline lookup yields CDR1 SGHRS and CDR2 YFSETQ. The CDR3 spells CASSSGGSDTQYF. CDR3 in DNA: TGCGCCAGCAGCTCGGGGGGCAGCGATACGCAGTATTTT.

This chain uses TRBV30 with TRBJ1-1; D gene unclear. The CDR3 contains 13 residues. Germline assignment: CDR1 GTSNPN and CDR2 SVGIG (reference sequence). V shed 0 bases and J shed 2 bases, with 7 bases lying between them. CDR3 region: CAWSVRRNTEAFF. For the CDR3, the DNA is TGTGCCTGGAGTGTACGAAGAAACACTGAAGCTTTCTTT. Looking up the rest from reference TRBV30 and TRBJ1-1 gives the full variable domain: SQTIHQWPATLVQPVGSPLSLECTVEGTSNPNLYWYRQAAGRGLQLLFYSVGIGQISSEVPQNLSASRPQDRQFILSSKKLLLSDSGFYLCAWSVRRNTEAFFGQGTRLTVV.

The genes are TRBV5-6 and TRBJ1-4; D possibly corresponds to TRBD1 (6 bases). With 3 bases removed from V and 0 bases from J, the gap between germline ends came to 9 bases. The germline V gene encodes CDR1 SGHDT and CDR2 YYEEEE. The CDR3 contains 15 residues. The CDR3 region is CASSSRGATNEKLFF. For the CDR3, the DNA is TGTGCCAGCAGCTCCAGGGGAGCAACTAATGAAAAACTGTTTTTT.

The CDR3 protein is CASRGQGGTIYEQYF. CDR3 coding DNA: TGTGCCAGCAGGGGACAGGGGGGAACAATTTACGAGCAGTACTTC. V usage is TRBV28 and J usage is TRBJ2-7, with TRBD1 matching over 11 bases. The CDR3 has 15 residues. Trimming at V came to 6 bases and at J to 4 bases, leaving 8 bases not matched to a gene. Germline CDR1 is MDHEN and CDR2 is SYDVKM.

The V and J genes are TRBV7-8 and TRBJ1-1; D remains ambiguous. The CDR3 runs to 12 residues. Germline-derived CDR1 and CDR2 are SGHVS and FQNEAQ. Trimming removed 2 bases at V and 3 bases at J, with 4 bases between. The CDR3 DNA reads as TGTGCCAGCAGCTTACAGTACACTGAAGCTTTCTTT. Amino acid sequence: CASSLQYTEAFF.